These 16 T cell receptor beta chains were all obtained from the same sample, sequenced in a study of blood T cell repertoires in COVID-19. Assay used: immunoSEQ multiplex PCR; TCRdb lists only in-frame clones, some missing. The sample carries under 150,000 clones, about 87% recorded once. Sequencing was carried out using peripheral blood. The receptors stem from a human donor in a cohort sampled during active COVID-19.

The chain combines TRBV18 with TRBJ2-5; no clear D. The germline gives CDR1 KGHSH, CDR2 LQKENI. The CDR3 is 13 amino acids. V dropped 3 bases and J dropped 5 bases, with 10 bases sitting between them. The CDR3 nucleotides are TGTGCCAGCTCACCGAACATGAGGGAGACCCAGTACTTC. Translating it yields CASSPNMRETQYF.

The chain recombines TRBV5-4 with TRBJ2-3; TRBD2 aligns across 8 bases. The germline CDR1 and CDR2 sequences are SGHNT and YYREEE (reference sequence). This CDR3 is 15 amino acids long. V shed 4 bases and J 1 base; nucleotides not matched to a gene: 5. This chain's CDR3 is CASSLRGGGTDTQYF. The CDR3 DNA follows: TGTGCCAGCAGCCTCCGGGGGGGCGGCACAGATACGCAGTATTTT. Together with reference TRBV5-4 and TRBJ2-3, the CDR3 gives the full variable domain: ETGVTQSPTHLIKTRGQQVTLRCSSQSGHNTVSWYQQALGQGPQFIFQYYREEENGRGNFPPRFSGLQFPNYSSELNVNALELDDSALYLCASSLRGGGTDTQYFGPGTRLTVL.

This chain uses TRBV9 with TRBJ2-1; 11 nucleotides line up with TRBD2. The germline V gene has CDR1 SGDLS and CDR2 YYNGEE. Trimming took 2 bases from V and 10 from J; bases not matched to a gene: 5. The CDR3 has 14 amino acids. CDR3 bases: TGTGCCAGCAGCGTTAGCGGGGGGGCAGAGGAGCAGTTCTTC. It encodes CASSVSGGAEEQFF.

The chain carries TRBV14 and TRBJ1-1; D is perhaps TRBD1 (6 bases). This CDR3 is built from 15 residues. Trimming cost V 1 base and J 2 bases, with 11 bases left between them. Germline loops: CDR1 SGHDN, CDR2 FVKESK. The CDR3 loop reads CASSQVGGANTEAFF. In DNA form, the CDR3 reads TGTGCCAGCAGCCAAGTTGGGGGGGCAAACACTGAAGCTTTCTTT.

This chain joins TRBV4-2 and TRBJ2-7; 7 bases agree with TRBD1. This CDR3 contains 14 residues. CDR1 LGHNA and CDR2 YNFKEQ come from the germline V gene. Germline trimming cut 6 bases from V and 1 base from J; bases unmatched to any gene: 6. The CDR3 sequence: CASSPTGSSYEQYF. The CDR3 DNA follows: TGTGCCAGCAGTCCGACAGGGTCGTCCTACGAGCAGTACTTC.

This chain uses TRBV5-4 with TRBJ2-2; a possible D gene is TRBD1 (6 bases). This CDR3 is built from 16 residues. Trimming removed 3 bases at V and 0 bases at J, with 12 bases between. CDR1 is SGHNT, CDR2 YYREEE, per germline (reference sequence). CDR3 bases: TGTGCCAGCAGCTCTGGGACACCCACGAACACCGGGGAGCTGTTTTTT. It is translated as CASSSGTPTNTGELFF.

This clone is labeled medium-sized. V is TRBV12-3 or TRBV12-4 and J is TRBJ1-2; 7 positions agree with TRBD1. The J segment lost 6 bases and the V segment lost 4 bases, leaving 5 bases of the junction unmatched. This CDR3 has 13 amino acids. The CDR3 loop is CASSSATGNGYTF. The CDR3 DNA is TGTGCCAGCAGTTCGGCGACAGGGAATGGCTACACCTTC.

This clone was seen only once. This rearrangement joins TRBV7-9 to TRBJ2-2, with D hard to call. V lost 4 bases and J lost 5, with 8 bases in between. Germline values: CDR1 SEHNR, CDR2 FQNEAQ (reference sequence). The CDR3 runs 13 residues. As DNA, the CDR3 is TGTGCCAGCAGCTCCCTCACTACCGGGGAGCTGTTTTTT. Amino acids: CASSSLTTGELFF. The complete variable domain, with remaining parts taken from reference TRBV7-9 and TRBJ2-2, reads DTGVSQNPRHKITKRGQNVTFRCDPISEHNRLYWYRQTLGQGPEFLTYFQNEAQLEKSRLLSDRFSAERPKGSFSTLEIQRTEQGDSAMYLCASSSLTTGELFFGEGSRLTVL.

The chain couples TRBV7-3 to TRBJ2-2; D perhaps matches TRBD1 (5 bases). Trimming took 6 bases from V and 5 from J, leaving 10 bases between them. From germline, CDR1 is SGHTA and CDR2 FQGTGA. The CDR3 covers 13 residues. The CDR3 nucleotides read TGTGCCAGCAGGCACCCAGGGACCGGGGAGCTGTTTTTT. Its protein is CASRHPGTGELFF.

This clone was counted once. The chain combines TRBV19 with TRBJ2-1; 9 nucleotides agree with TRBD2. After removal of 6 bases from V and 9 bases from J, the junction contained 9 bases not matched to a gene. CDR1 LNHDA and CDR2 SQIVND come from the germline V gene (reference sequence). This CDR3 has 14 amino acids. CDR3 coding DNA: TGTGCCAGTAGGGTTGGCGGGGGGGCTGGTGAGCAGTTCTTC. It specifies CASRVGGGAGEQFF.

V is TRBV19 and J is TRBJ1-2; 9 bases agree with TRBD1. CDR3 length equals 16 residues. Germline trimming cut 4 bases from V and 2 bases from J; bases unmatched to any gene: 8. Germline V CDR1 and CDR2: LNHDA, SQIVND (reference sequence). CDR3 nucleotide sequence: TGTGCCAGTAGTACAAGGACAGGGGCAGAGAACTATGGCTACACCTTC. It yields the protein CASSTRTGAENYGYTF.

The genes are TRBV9 and TRBJ2-3; TRBD2 matches 10 bases. The CDR3 loop spans 16 amino acids. V lost 0 bases, J lost 1 base, and 2 bases stayed unmatched. Germline CDR1 is SGDLS and CDR2 is YYNGEE. The CDR3 DNA reads as TGTGCCAGCAGCGTAGAGGGGACTAGCGGCACAGATACGCAGTATTTT. This gives the protein CASSVEGTSGTDTQYF.

The chain carries TRBV23-1 and TRBJ1-2; D not resolved. TRBV23-1 falls under the ORF class, with uncertain function. The CDR3 runs to 16 residues. The germline V and J ends were trimmed by 6 bases and 5 bases, with 22 bases remaining between them. CDR3 nucleotides: TGCGCCAGCAGCCGACAAGCCCTCCCTCCGAATTATGGCTACACCTTC. The encoded protein is CASSRQALPPNYGYTF.

The J gene is TRBJ1-1, the V gene TRBV5-4; D is ambiguous. The ends were cut back, 0 bases at V and 5 bases at J, with 11 bases in the middle. This CDR3 has 14 residues. Germline-derived CDR1 and CDR2 are SGHNT and YYREEE (reference sequence). CDR3 loop: CASSLVGIGTEAFF. CDR3 sequence (DNA): TGTGCCAGCAGCTTGGTCGGGATAGGAACTGAAGCTTTCTTT. The full variable domain, completed using reference TRBV5-4 and TRBJ1-1, is ETGVTQSPTHLIKTRGQQVTLRCSSQSGHNTVSWYQQALGQGPQFIFQYYREEENGRGNFPPRFSGLQFPNYSSELNVNALELDDSALYLCASSLVGIGTEAFFGQGTRLTVV.

Regarding this clone: Compared with germline, one end of the junction differs, possibly owing to a read error. The chain links TRBV19 to TRBJ2-2; TRBD1 is a possible D gene (5 bases). Germline lookup yields CDR1 LNHDA and CDR2 SQIVND (reference sequence). The CDR3 extends over 14 amino acids. The CDR3 bases are TGTGCCAGTAGGATAGGTGGGGCGACCGGGGAGCTGTTTTTT. Translation: CASRIGGATGELFF.

The chain is built from TRBV19 and TRBJ1-2; 7 positions match TRBD1. Germline loops: CDR1 LNHDA, CDR2 SQIVND (reference sequence). The CDR3 has 14 residues. Trimming took 5 bases from V and 5 from J; bases not matched to a gene: 8. The CDR3 nucleotides are TGTGCCAGTAGTCCCCAGACAGGGACTTATGGCTACACCTTC. Amino acid sequence: CASSPQTGTYGYTF. Drawing the rest from reference TRBV19 and TRBJ1-2, the complete variable domain is DGGITQSPKYLFRKEGQNVTLSCEQNLNHDAMYWYRQDPGQGLRLIYYSQIVNDFQKGDIAEGYSVSREKKESFPLTVTSAQKNPTAFYLCASSPQTGTYGYTFGSGTRLTVV.